These T cell receptor beta chains were read from a single sample in a study of blood T cell repertoires in COVID-19. Libraries were prepared by immunoSEQ multiplex PCR; TCRdb keeps only in-frame clonotypes and omits some of them. The sample lists some 210,000 clones, just under 85% occurring once. The source material was peripheral blood. All receptors derive from a woman aged 50 to 60 with active or convalescent COVID-19. The CDR3 runs from the conserved cysteine through the conserved F or W. D genes are given only for firm matches. Size tells how often a clone was seen (once, few, many) or the class of an expanded clone, and some rows leave it out.

CDR3 | DNA | size | D | J | V
CASSSLGARVGYTF | TGTGCCAGCTCATCCTTGGGGGCAAGGGTCGGCTACACCTTC | NA | NA | TRBJ1-2 | TRBV18
CASRTGDYGYTF | TGTGCCAGCAGGACAGGGGACTATGGCTACACCTTC | once | TRBD1 | TRBJ1-2 | TRBV2
CAISGQGANTGELFF | TGTGCCATCAGTGGACAGGGTGCGAACACCGGGGAGCTGTTTTTT | NA | TRBD1 | TRBJ2-2 | TRBV10-3
CASSGGQRGTEAFF | TGTGCCAGCTCCGGGGGGCAGCGGGGGACTGAAGCTTTCTTT | NA | NA | TRBJ1-1 | TRBV18
CATSAPRLGETQYF | TGTGCCACCAGTGCCCCCCGACTAGGGGAGACCCAGTACTTC | once | NA | TRBJ2-5 | TRBV24-1
CASSLAGGLSNEQFF | TGCGCCAGCAGCTTGGCAGGGGGTCTCAGCAATGAGCAGTTCTTC | NA | TRBD1 | TRBJ2-1 | TRBV5-1
CASSFSTLYGYTF | TGTGCCAGCAGCTTTTCTACCCTCTATGGCTACACCTTC | few | NA | TRBJ1-2 | TRBV11-2
CASTSGRGPDTQYF | TGTGCCAGCACCTCGGGCAGGGGGCCAGATACGCAGTATTTT | NA | TRBD1 | TRBJ2-3 | TRBV6-5
CASSDPSLVPTGELFF | TGCGCCAGCAGCGATCCCTCCTTAGTTCCCACCGGGGAGCTGTTTTTT | NA | NA | TRBJ2-2 | TRBV5-1
CASSSATGGSTEAFF | TGCGCCAGCAGCTCAGCGACAGGGGGTAGCACTGAAGCTTTCTTT | few | TRBD1 | TRBJ1-1 | TRBV5-1
CAILTNAPGVELFF | TGTGCCATCCTCACGAACGCTCCAGGGGTCGAGCTGTTTTTT | NA | NA | TRBJ1-4 | TRBV6-5
CASSEGTLGETQYF | TGTGCCAGCAGTGAAGGGACTTTGGGAGAGACCCAGTACTTC | NA | NA | TRBJ2-5 | TRBV6-1
CASSARGRSPRDSTNEKLFF | TGTGCCAGCAGTGCCAGAGGTCGGTCCCCGAGGGATAGCACTAATGAAAAACTGTTTTTT | once | NA | TRBJ1-4 | TRBV6-4
CASIQGTSREKLFF | TGTGCCAGCATACAGGGGACATCCCGCGAAAAACTGTTTTTT | NA | TRBD1 | TRBJ1-4 | TRBV28
CAIGTSGSSTDTQYF | TGTGCCATCGGGACTAGCGGGTCGAGCACAGATACGCAGTATTTT | NA | TRBD2 | TRBJ2-3 | TRBV24-1
CASSSLTSSNQPQHF | TGTGCCAGCAGTTCGTTGACTTCTAGCAATCAGCCCCAGCATTTT | NA | NA | TRBJ1-5 | TRBV28
CASSRGSSGGYNEQFF | TGTGCCAGCAGCAGAGGATCTAGCGGGGGTTACAATGAGCAGTTCTTC | NA | TRBD2 | TRBJ2-1 | TRBV5-6
CASSHSRDRGTYGYTF | TGTGCCAGCAGCCATTCGCGGGACAGGGGTACCTATGGCTACACCTTC | NA | TRBD1 | TRBJ1-2 | TRBV5-4
CATSERGDPGGYTF | TGTGCCACCAGCGAGCGGGGGGACCCTGGTGGCTACACCTTC | NA | NA | TRBJ1-2 | TRBV15
CASSRQSSHYGYTF | TGTGCCAGCAGCCGACAGAGCTCCCACTATGGCTACACCTTC | NA | NA | TRBJ1-2 | TRBV5-6
CASSQEQTGGGGYTF | TGTGCCAGCAGCCAGGAACAGACAGGGGGAGGAGGCTACACCTTC | NA | TRBD1 | TRBJ1-2 | TRBV4-2
CASSVPPGGPHQPQHF | TGTGCCAGCAGCGTCCCTCCTGGAGGCCCGCATCAGCCCCAGCATTTT | NA | NA | TRBJ1-5 | TRBV5-5
CASSETPLTSDRSTF | TGCGCCAGCAGTGAGACCCCCCTCACGTCGGATAGGAGCACCTTC | NA | NA | TRBJ1-2 | TRBV10-2
CASSVSALPGTEAFF | TGTGCCAGCAGCGTATCGGCCCTCCCGGGAACTGAAGCTTTCTTT | NA | NA | TRBJ1-1 | TRBV9
CASSQADRNTEAFF | TGCGCCAGCAGCCAGGCGGACAGGAACACTGAAGCTTTCTTT | NA | NA | TRBJ1-1 | TRBV4-1
CSVQGPGSNQPQHF | TGCAGCGTTCAGGGGCCGGGAAGCAATCAGCCCCAGCATTTT | NA | NA | TRBJ1-5 | TRBV29-1
CASSRDTYQPQHF | TGTGCCAGCTCACGGGACACCTATCAGCCCCAGCATTTT | NA | NA | TRBJ1-5 | TRBV18
CATSDSLAGGPGTDTQYF | TGTGCCACCAGTGATTCCCTAGCGGGAGGGCCGGGGACAGATACGCAGTATTTT | NA | TRBD2 | TRBJ2-3 | TRBV24-1